This passage covers 9 T cell receptor beta chains from one sample sequenced in a study of blood T cells in healthy people across ages (dated by TCRdb to the mid-2010s). To prepare the library, 5' RACE was applied. The sequencer was an Illumina HiSeq 2500. The second PCR ran for about 6 to 12 cycles and used a J-beta primer mix along with a sample-barcoded 5' primer. TCRdb took the public reads, trimmed them with fastp at Q25, ran MiXCR for clone calling and kept in-frame beta chains. Each record represents a unique CDR3 protein, reported with the most common genes and DNA among its rows. Here the sample has about 800,000 distinct CDR3 sequences; 25% occur a single time. Around 3.6% of the sample comes from the top ten. Separately, the same data were catalogued under a study of T cells of mothers and their children.

The sequenced sample was blood. These receptors were taken from a boy aged 5 to 17 in good health.

This chain links TRBV28 with TRBJ2-1, with TRBD1 as a possible D gene (6 bases). The CDR3 contains 16 residues. V lost 2 bases to trimming and J lost 0 bases, with 11 bases between them. Germline CDR1 reads MDHEN; CDR2 reads SYDVKM. The CDR3 coding sequence is TGTGCCAGCAGTTTAACAGGGCTCAGCTCCTACAATGAGCAGTTCTTC. Amino acid sequence: CASSLTGLSSYNEQFF.

V and J are TRBV15 and TRBJ1-2; D ambiguous. Trimming removed 0 bases from V and 6 bases from J, with 11 bases in between. This CDR3 region has 14 residues. Germline loops: CDR1 LNHNV, CDR2 YYDKDF (reference sequence). CDR3 in DNA: TGTGCCACCAGCAGAGATCTACTTGAGAATGGCTACACCTTC. Residues: CATSRDLLENGYTF.

The chain carries TRBV29-1 and TRBJ2-6; D not certain. Trimming shortened V by 7 bases and J by 0 bases, and 16 bases separated the two germline ends. The length of the CDR3 is 16 residues. Germline CDR1 SQVTM, CDR2 ANQGSEA. CDR3 coding DNA: TGCAGCGCCGTGCTCATAGTAGACTCTGGGGCCAACGTCCTGACTTTC. It codes for CSAVLIVDSGANVLTF.

The chain carries TRBV4-3 and TRBJ1-4, with D possibly matching TRBD1 (5 bases). The germline V and J ends were trimmed by 5 bases and 0 bases, with 10 bases remaining between them. The length of the CDR3 is 15 residues. Germline assignment: CDR1 LGHNA and CDR2 YSLEER. The chain's CDR3 is CASSSTGATNEKLFF. In DNA, the CDR3 is TGCGCCAGCAGCTCCACGGGGGCAACTAATGAAAAACTGTTTTTT.

V is TRBV28 and J is TRBJ2-5; TRBD1 matches at 10 bases. This CDR3 contains 18 residues. From germline, CDR1 is MDHEN and CDR2 SYDVKM. J gave up 3 bases and V 4 bases, and 14 bases lay outside the gene matches. The CDR3 protein is CASSSSHADRGGEETQYF. CDR3 nucleotide sequence: TGTGCCAGCAGTTCCAGCCATGCGGACAGGGGGGGCGAAGAGACCCAGTACTTC.

The rearrangement uses TRBV20-1 and TRBJ2-7; 8 bases fit TRBD2. The CDR3 extends over 14 amino acids. Germline V gene lookup returns CDR1 DFQATT and CDR2 SNEGSKA (reference sequence). The V gene end was trimmed by 5 bases and the J gene end by 1 base; junction bases not matched to a gene: 7. The CDR3 nucleotides are TGCAGTGCTGGAGGGACTAGTCAGTCCTACGAGCAGTACTTC. This gives the protein CSAGGTSQSYEQYF.

This clonotype was seen a handful of times. The chain recombines TRBV18 with TRBJ1-4; no definite D call. This CDR3 has 14 residues. The germline V gene has CDR1 KGHSH and CDR2 LQKENI. Trimming left V 3 bases short and J 4 bases short, with 9 bases between. CDR3 region: CASSPGSSNEKLFF. Written as DNA, the CDR3 is TGTGCCAGCTCACCTGGGAGTAGTAATGAAAAACTGTTTTTT.

As concerns this clonotype: A read error may produce the germline difference seen at one junction end. The chain joins TRBV6-2 or TRBV6-3 to TRBJ2-3; 8 positions match TRBD2. The CDR3 spans 15 residues. The germline V gene encodes CDR1 MNHEY and CDR2 SVGEGT. The CDR3 DNA is TGCGCCAGCAGTTATCGCGGGAGGCGATCAGGTACGCAGTATTTT. This sequence encodes CASSYRGRRSGTQYF.

The rearrangement joins TRBV6-1 to TRBJ1-2; maybe TRBD1 (5 bases). The CDR3 loop spans 13 amino acids. Germline CDR1 and CDR2: MNHNS and SASEGT. Trimming cost V 7 bases and J 7 bases, with 16 bases left between them. The CDR3: CASIPAGPVGYTF. The CDR3 DNA is TGTGCCAGCATCCCGGCGGGGCCTGTTGGCTACACCTTC.